The 15 T cell receptor beta chains listed next were all sequenced from one sample in a study of OX40 agonist ivuxolimab in advanced cancers. Generated by immunoSEQ multiplex PCR, the TCRdb table keeps only in-frame clones and is missing some. The sample holds around 57,000 clones, just over 85% seen once. The specimen was CD4+ or CD8+ T cells sorted from blood, collected in a trial of the OX40 agonist ivuxolimab. These receptors were taken from an adult with an advanced solid tumor such as melanoma, head and neck, liver or kidney cancer.

The V call is TRBV5-1, the J call TRBJ2-1, with 10 bases that match TRBD1. Per germline, CDR1 SGHRS and CDR2 YFSETQ. The length of the CDR3 is 15 residues. V lost 3 bases, J lost 10 bases, and 10 bases stayed unmatched. The CDR3 protein is CASSSPDRGAKEQFF. CDR3 nucleotide sequence: TGCGCCAGCAGCTCCCCGGACAGGGGGGCCAAGGAGCAGTTCTTC.

J is TRBJ2-7 and V is TRBV14, with TRBD1 as a possible D gene (6 bases). The CDR3 is 17 residues long. Per the germline V gene, CDR1 is SGHDN and CDR2 is FVKESK. The ends were cut back, 4 bases at V and 2 bases at J, with 21 bases in the middle. The CDR3 region is CASSPTQTGTLPYEQYF. The CDR3 DNA reads as TGTGCCAGCAGCCCGACCCAAACAGGGACCCTACCCTACGAGCAGTACTTC.

The gene calls are TRBV5-6 and TRBJ2-1, with 13 bases lining up with TRBD2. Germline assignment: CDR1 SGHDT and CDR2 YYEEEE. The CDR3 loop spans 17 amino acids. With V trimmed by 4 bases and J by 0 bases, 4 bases remained unmatched. The CDR3 loop is CASSTRTSGSSYNEQFF. DNA of the CDR3: TGTGCCAGCAGCACGAGGACTAGCGGGAGCTCCTACAATGAGCAGTTCTTC.

The chain combines TRBV6-1 with TRBJ1-5; D is uncertain. The CDR3 consists of 14 residues. Trimming cost V 5 bases and J 7 bases, with 15 bases left between them. Germline V gives CDR1 MNHNS, CDR2 SASEGT. The CDR3 DNA reads as TGTGCCAGCAGTTTGACCAAAATGGGGCAGCCCCAGCATTTT. Translation gives CASSLTKMGQPQHF.

The chain is built from TRBV21-1 and TRBJ2-7; the table's D call of TRBD1 was not tested on the DNA. TRBV21-1 is shown as a pseudogene. There are 15 residues in the CDR3. The CDR3 DNA reads TGTGCCAGCAGCCCCTCGGGACAGGCTCTACAAAGATTAGACTTC. Its translation is CASSPSGQALQRLDF.

The V call is TRBV14, the J call TRBJ1-1; 11 bases are a match to TRBD1. V lost 1 base, J lost 2 bases, and 0 bases stayed unmatched. CDR3 length: 15 residues. Germline V gene lookup returns CDR1 SGHDN and CDR2 FVKESK. The DNA for the CDR3 is TGTGCCAGCAGCCAAGGGACAGGGGGCAACACTGAAGCTTTCTTT. Protein product: CASSQGTGGNTEAFF.

This clone was recorded once. The V gene is TRBV11-2, the J gene TRBJ2-1, with 12 positions matching TRBD2. Losses at the gene ends were 5 bases for V and 4 bases for J; bases not matched to a gene: 6. CDR1 is SGHAT and CDR2 is FQNNGV in the germline V gene. The CDR3 covers 16 residues. This chain's CDR3 is CASSIAGTSGYNEQFF. Written as DNA, the CDR3 is TGTGCCAGCAGCATCGCCGGGACTAGCGGGTACAATGAGCAGTTCTTC.

CDR3 nucleotide sequence: TGTGCCAGCTCACTCCGGACAGGGGCCCTTAGCACAGATACGCAGTATTTT. This encodes CASSLRTGALSTDTQYF. The chain recombines TRBV18 with TRBJ2-3; 9 bases are a match to TRBD1. This CDR3 has 17 residues. V dropped 4 bases and J dropped 0; count of bases not matched to a gene: 8. In germline, CDR1 is KGHSH, CDR2 LQKENI. Full variable domain (missing parts from reference TRBV18 and TRBJ2-3): NAGVMQNPRHLVRRRGQEARLRCSPMKGHSHVYWYRQLPEEGLKFMVYLQKENIIDESGMPKERFSAEFPKEGPSILRIQQVVRGDSAAYFCASSLRTGALSTDTQYFGPGTRLTVL.

The J gene is TRBJ1-2, the V gene TRBV7-3; D might be TRBD1 (5 bases). The CDR3 extends over 12 amino acids. Trimming left V 4 bases short and J 8 bases short, with 11 bases between. CDR1 and CDR2 (germline): SGHTA, FQGTGA. CDR3 DNA: TGTGCCAGCAGCTGGGGCCAAGAAGGCTACACCTTC. It codes for CASSWGQEGYTF.

The chain recombines TRBV5-1 with TRBJ2-7; weak D call: TRBD1 (6 bases). Trimming pared 0 bases from V and 3 bases from J, leaving 16 bases between. In germline, CDR1 is SGHRS, CDR2 YFSETQ. The CDR3 has 16 residues. The CDR3 reads CASSLALGAVIYEQYF. For the CDR3, the DNA is TGCGCCAGCAGCTTGGCTTTGGGGGCTGTTATCTACGAGCAGTACTTC.

DNA for the CDR3: TGTGCCAGCAGCTTGGGCCATGCCACCTACGAGCAGTACTTC. This codes for CASSLGHATYEQYF. The genes are TRBV11-3 and TRBJ2-7, with D unclear. The CDR3 has 14 amino acids. V was shortened by 3 bases and J by 2 bases, with 11 bases between the two germline ends. Germline V gene data show CDR1 as SGHNT and CDR2 as YENEEA.

This clone appeared a few times. The chain joins TRBV15 to TRBJ2-5; the D gene is possibly TRBD2 (5 bases). V lost 0 bases to trimming and J lost 5 bases, with 13 bases between them. CDR1 and CDR2 from the germline V gene are LNHNV and YYDKDF (reference sequence). The CDR3 loop spans 15 amino acids. CDR3 sequence reads: CATSRDRLAYETQYF. Written as DNA, the CDR3 is TGTGCCACCAGCAGAGATCGGCTAGCTTACGAGACCCAGTACTTC.

J is TRBJ2-7 and V is TRBV7-8; perhaps TRBD1 as D (5 bases). CDR3 size: 14 residues. V was clipped by 3 bases and J by 3 bases, with 12 bases between them. The germline V gene encodes CDR1 SGHVS and CDR2 FQNEAQ. In nucleotides, the CDR3 is TGTGCCAGCAGCTTTCTCCCAGGGAACTACGAGCAGTACTTC. Encoded protein: CASSFLPGNYEQYF.

This chain connects TRBV13 to TRBJ2-1; D not resolved. CDR3 length equals 12 residues. From germline, CDR1 is PRHDT and CDR2 FYEKMQ (reference sequence). Trimming left V 5 bases short and J 9 bases short, with 11 bases between. CDR3 region: CASSIRSGEQFF. The CDR3 DNA sequence: TGTGCCAGCAGCATTAGAAGTGGTGAGCAGTTCTTC.

This chain links TRBV2 with TRBJ1-5; 9 nucleotides line up with TRBD1. Looked up from germline, CDR1 is SNHLY and CDR2 is FYNNEI. There are 16 residues in the CDR3. J lost 3 bases, V lost 4 bases, and 7 bases had no gene match. CDR3: CASSGPDRGINQPQHF. As DNA, the CDR3 is TGTGCCAGCAGTGGCCCGGACAGGGGAATCAATCAGCCCCAGCATTTT.